This T cell receptor (beta chain) stems from a study of blood T cell repertoires in COVID-19. About the study: The cDNA or gDNA used as material had been derived from T cells, B-cell-depleted T cells, or PBMCs.

TCRdb keeps only in-frame clones here, not all; method: immunoSEQ multiplex PCR. The sample consists of 150,000 to 200,000 clones, 88% of them appearing once. This CDR3 is 15 amino acids long. Germline-derived CDR1 and CDR2 are MNHEY and SVGAGI. V lost 4 bases to trimming and J lost 1 base; unmatched junction nucleotides: 5. V and J are TRBV6-5 and TRBJ1-1; 8 nucleotides agree with TRBD1. This receptor was taken from a man aged 40-55 years with active or convalescent COVID-19. What was sequenced was peripheral blood. The CDR3 protein is CASSSSGTGNTEAFF. As DNA, the CDR3 is TGTGCCAGCAGTTCGTCCGGGACAGGGAACACTGAAGCTTTCTTT.